The 14 T cell receptor beta chains below come from one sample, sequenced in a study of beta chain features in type 1 diabetes. As every portion of the isolated RNA was reverse transcribed, the sequencing read expressed TCRB transcripts. TCRdb's table, derived via immunoSEQ multiplex PCR, lists solely in-frame clones and lacks some. In the table there are 60,000 or so clones, about 60% of which are singletons. The sample consisted of Tregs from blood. These receptors were collected from a woman aged 18-29 years in good health.

This clone was seen a few times. The chain uses TRBV6-1 and TRBJ2-7; TRBD2 matches at 11 bases. Trimming at V came to 6 bases and at J to 1 base, leaving 2 bases not matched to a gene. The CDR3 spans 14 residues. Germline CDR1 is MNHNS and CDR2 is SASEGT. DNA for the CDR3: TGTGCCAGCAGCCGACTAGCGGGGTCCTACGAGCAGTACTTC. Protein: CASSRLAGSYEQYF.

The chain recombines TRBV4-2 with TRBJ2-1, with 8 bases matching TRBD2. This CDR3 region has 17 residues. The V gene end was trimmed by 0 bases and the J gene end by 0 bases; junction bases not matched to a gene: 4. Per germline, CDR1 LGHNA and CDR2 YNFKEQ. This chain's CDR3 is CASSQDPGRASYNEQFF. CDR3 sequence (DNA): TGTGCCAGCAGCCAAGACCCCGGGAGGGCCTCCTACAATGAGCAGTTCTTC.

This sequence joins TRBV7-2 and TRBJ2-7; D is possibly TRBD1 (6 bases). The CDR3 totals 17 residues. Germline V gives CDR1 SGHTA, CDR2 FQGNSA. V was clipped by 2 bases and J by 2 bases, with 19 bases between them. This CDR3 is CASSLMWRTVFPYEQYF. The CDR3 region has the DNA TGTGCCAGCAGCTTAATGTGGAGGACAGTATTCCCCTACGAGCAGTACTTC.

This clone has only a few counts. The chain links TRBV9 to TRBJ2-3; unclear D gene. The V gene lost 4 bases and the J gene lost 7 bases, with 7 bases spanning the gap. Germline V CDR1 and CDR2: SGDLS, YYNGEE. The CDR3 contains 11 residues. The CDR3 region is CASSLEHTQYF. The CDR3 coding sequence is TGTGCCAGCAGCCTTGAGCATACGCAGTATTTT.

The chain carries TRBV6-1 and TRBJ1-2; 7 bases are a match to TRBD1. Unmatched junction bases numbered 7, after V lost 4 bases and J lost 2 bases. In germline, CDR1 is MNHNS, CDR2 SASEGT. CDR3 length: 15 amino acids. CDR3 amino acids: CASSASPTGNYGYTF. CDR3 DNA: TGTGCCAGCAGTGCCTCCCCGACAGGGAACTATGGCTACACCTTC.

The V and J genes are TRBV7-2 and TRBJ1-2, with TRBD1 matching 7 bases. The CDR3 spans 13 residues. Germline V gene sequence: CDR1 SGHTA, CDR2 FQGNSA. The J segment lost 8 bases and the V segment lost 6 bases, leaving 9 bases of the junction unmatched. CDR3 in amino acids: CASSPDRARGYTF. DNA of the CDR3: TGTGCCAGCAGTCCCGACAGGGCGAGAGGCTACACCTTC.

This clone was seen only a few times. The chain couples TRBV7-9 to TRBJ2-2; D may be TRBD2 (7 bases). This CDR3 has 14 amino acids. From germline, CDR1 is SEHNR and CDR2 FQNEAQ (reference sequence). V was trimmed by 6 bases and J by 6 bases, leaving 14 bases between them. CDR3 DNA: TGTGCCAGCAGTCCACAGGGAGGGCCCGGGGAGCTGTTTTTT. As protein: CASSPQGGPGELFF.

This sequence joins TRBV5-1 and TRBJ2-5; 9 bases match TRBD1. CDR3 length: 14 amino acids. In germline, CDR1 is SGHRS, CDR2 YFSETQ. The V and J ends lost 3 bases and 3 bases, in that order; junction bases with no gene match: 3. CDR3 sequence (DNA): TGCGCCAGCAGCTGGACAGGGGAGGAAGAGACCCAGTACTTC. Its protein product is CASSWTGEEETQYF.

The sample holds a few counts of this clone. J is TRBJ1-2 and V is TRBV6-1; D not certain. Trimming left V 7 bases short and J 2 bases short, with 8 bases between. The CDR3 is 12 amino acids. Germline CDR1 is MNHNS and CDR2 is SASEGT. The CDR3, as DNA: TGTGCCAGCAAAAAATTAAACTATGGCTACACCTTC. As protein: CASKKLNYGYTF.

This clone has more than one count but fewer than ten. The chain is built from TRBV2 and TRBJ1-1; TRBD1 might be the D (5 bases). CDR3 length: 13 residues. CDR1 SNHLY and CDR2 FYNNEI come from the germline V gene. V lost 5 bases and J 3 bases, leaving 10 bases between the germline ends. In DNA form, the CDR3 reads TGTGCCAGCAGTTGGGGGGGTCACACTGAAGCTTTCTTT. This translates into CASSWGGHTEAFF.

The J gene is TRBJ1-5, the V gene TRBV7-8; 8 bases match TRBD1. CDR1 is SGHVS and CDR2 is FQNEAQ in the germline V gene. Trimming took 6 bases from V and 4 from J; bases not matched to a gene: 8. The CDR3 runs 15 residues. CDR3 DNA: TGTGCCAGCAGACCAGACAGGGGTCGGAATCAGCCCCAGCATTTT. Its protein product is CASRPDRGRNQPQHF.

The CDR3 nucleotides read TGTGCCAGCAGTGAGTTAGCAACTAATGAAAAACTGTTTTTT. It specifies CASSELATNEKLFF. The chain uses TRBV6-1 and TRBJ1-4; D unresolved. CDR3 length equals 14 residues. CDR1 is MNHNS and CDR2 is SASEGT in the germline V gene. Trimming shortened V by 3 bases and J by 0 bases, and 5 bases separated the two germline ends.

This clone was counted between two and nine times. V gene TRBV9 combines with J gene TRBJ2-1; 10 bases are shared with TRBD1. This CDR3 has 17 residues. V gave up 0 bases and J gave up 8 bases; unmatched junction bases: 11. Germline V CDR1 and CDR2: SGDLS, YYNGEE. The CDR3 nucleotides are TGTGCCAGCAGCGTAGAGTCGGTGGGACAGGGGACTTATGAGCAGTTCTTC. Translation: CASSVESVGQGTYEQFF. Full variable domain (rest looked up from reference TRBV9 and TRBJ2-1): DSGVTQTPKHLITATGQRVTLRCSPRSGDLSVYWYQQSLDQGLQFLIQYYNGEERAKGNILERFSAQQFPDLHSELNLSSLELGDSALYFCASSVESVGQGTYEQFFGPGTRLTVL.

The chain has TRBV7-2 and TRBJ2-7; the D gene is possibly TRBD1 (5 bases). CDR1 and CDR2 (germline): SGHTA, FQGNSA. CDR3 length: 13 amino acids. Trimming stripped 1 base from V and 2 bases from J, with 6 bases between. The CDR3 DNA reads as TGTGCCAGCAGCTTAGACAGGACCTACGAGCAGTACTTC. It specifies CASSLDRTYEQYF.